This T cell receptor beta chain was recovered during a study of blood T cell repertoires in COVID-19. The sample holds one count of this clone. The CDR3 contains 16 residues. Germline trimming cut 3 bases from V and 3 bases from J; bases unmatched to any gene: 9. Germline V gene sequence: CDR1 SGHTA, CDR2 FQGNSA. Sequencing was performed with immunoSEQ multiplex PCR; in TCRdb, only in-frame clones are kept and a portion is missing. The table has fewer than 200,000 clones, roughly 81% seen once. The sequenced sample was peripheral blood. V usage is TRBV7-2 and J usage is TRBJ2-7, with 9 positions matching TRBD2. The TCR sequence derives from a man aged 35-49 years who had recovered from COVID-19. CDR3 DNA sequence: TGTGCCAGCAGCTTGAGCCTAGCGGGACGGGGCTACGAGCAGTACTTC. Amino acids: CASSLSLAGRGYEQYF. Combining the CDR3 with reference TRBV7-2 and TRBJ2-7 gives the whole variable domain GAGVSQSPSNKVTEKGKDVELRCDPISGHTALYWYRQSLGQGLEFLIYFQGNSAPDKSGLPSDRFSAERTGGSVSTLTIQRTQQEDSAVYLCASSLSLAGRGYEQYFGPGTRLTVT.